This record concerns one TCR beta chain sequence. Assay used: immunoSEQ multiplex PCR; TCRdb lists only in-frame clones, some missing. Here the sample spans hundreds of thousands of clones, over 65% being singletons. V was cut by 1 base and J by 2 bases, with 9 bases left in between. Germline-derived CDR1 and CDR2 are MGHRA and YSYEKL. This CDR3 is built from 15 residues. The data were obtained in a study of shared clonotypes between healthy human individuals. The receptor was derived from a woman between 40 and 50 years old in good health. Some clones in this sample may be carry-over from other donors' samples. The chain joins TRBV4-1 to TRBJ1-5; unclear D gene. The sample comprised PBMCs. The CDR3: CASSQVGRGNQPQHF. The CDR3 nucleotides read TGCGCCAGCAGCCAAGTGGGAAGGGGCAATCAGCCCCAGCATTTT.